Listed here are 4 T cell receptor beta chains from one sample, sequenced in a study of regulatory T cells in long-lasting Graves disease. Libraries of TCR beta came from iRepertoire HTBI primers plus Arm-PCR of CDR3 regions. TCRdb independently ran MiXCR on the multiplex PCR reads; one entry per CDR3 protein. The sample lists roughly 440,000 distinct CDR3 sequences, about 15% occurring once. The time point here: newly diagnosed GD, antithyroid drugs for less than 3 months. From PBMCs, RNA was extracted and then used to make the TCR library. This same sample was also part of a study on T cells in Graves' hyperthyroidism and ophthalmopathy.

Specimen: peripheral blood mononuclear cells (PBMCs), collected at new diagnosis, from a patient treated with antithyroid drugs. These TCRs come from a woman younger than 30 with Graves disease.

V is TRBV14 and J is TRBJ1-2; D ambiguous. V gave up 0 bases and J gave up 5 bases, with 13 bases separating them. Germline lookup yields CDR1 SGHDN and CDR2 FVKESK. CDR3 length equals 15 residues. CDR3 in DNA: TGTGCCAGCAGCCAAGATAGCCAGGCACCATATGGCTACACCTTC. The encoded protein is CASSQDSQAPYGYTF.

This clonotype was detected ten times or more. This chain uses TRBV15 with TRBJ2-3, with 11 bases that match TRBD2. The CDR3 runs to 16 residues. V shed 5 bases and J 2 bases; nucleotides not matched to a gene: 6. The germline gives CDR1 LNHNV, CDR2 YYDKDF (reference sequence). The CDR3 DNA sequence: TGTGCCACCAGCTATAGCGGGAGGGCCAACACAGATACGCAGTATTTT. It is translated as CATSYSGRANTDTQYF.

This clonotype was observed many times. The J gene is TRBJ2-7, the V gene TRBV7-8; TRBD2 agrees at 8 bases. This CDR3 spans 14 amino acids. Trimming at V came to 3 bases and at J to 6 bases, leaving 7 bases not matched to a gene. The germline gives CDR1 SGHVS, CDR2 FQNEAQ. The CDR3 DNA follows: TGTGCCAGCAGCTTTGGGGCTAGCGGGCTCGAGCAGTACTTC. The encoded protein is CASSFGASGLEQYF.

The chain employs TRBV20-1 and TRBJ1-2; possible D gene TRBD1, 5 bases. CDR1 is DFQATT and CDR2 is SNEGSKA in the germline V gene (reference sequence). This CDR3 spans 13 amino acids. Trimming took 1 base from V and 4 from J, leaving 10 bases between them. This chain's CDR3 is CSARGGRGYGYTF. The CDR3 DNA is TGCAGTGCTAGAGGGGGTAGGGGCTATGGCTACACCTTC.